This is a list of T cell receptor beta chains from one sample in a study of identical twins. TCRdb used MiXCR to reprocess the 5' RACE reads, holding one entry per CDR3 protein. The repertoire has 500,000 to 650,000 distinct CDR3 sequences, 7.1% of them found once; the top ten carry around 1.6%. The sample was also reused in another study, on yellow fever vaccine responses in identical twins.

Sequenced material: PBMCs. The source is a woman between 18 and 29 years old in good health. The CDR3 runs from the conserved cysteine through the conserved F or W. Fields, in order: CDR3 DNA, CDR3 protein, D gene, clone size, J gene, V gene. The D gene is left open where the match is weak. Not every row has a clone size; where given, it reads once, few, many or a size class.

CDR3nt: TGTGCCATCAGTGAGGTCAGCTCCTACGAGCAGTACTTC
CDR3aa: CAISEVSSYEQYF
d_gene: .
abundance: many
j_gene: TRBJ2-7
v_gene: TRBV10-3

CDR3nt: TGTGCCAGCAGCTTAGCGACTAGCGTCTACACCGGGGAGCTGTTTTTT
CDR3aa: CASSLATSVYTGELFF
d_gene: TRBD2
abundance: few
j_gene: TRBJ2-2
v_gene: TRBV7-9

CDR3nt: TGTGCCAGCACCCTAAGGACTAACTCCTACAATGAGCAGTTCTTC
CDR3aa: CASTLRTNSYNEQFF
d_gene: .
abundance: few
j_gene: TRBJ2-1
v_gene: TRBV7-8

CDR3nt: TGTGCCAGCAGCTTAGTCAGTGCCGGAGTCTCCTACGAGCAGTACTTC
CDR3aa: CASSLVSAGVSYEQYF
d_gene: .
abundance: .
j_gene: TRBJ2-7
v_gene: TRBV7-9

CDR3nt: TGCGCCAGCAGCCAAGAAAGTAGGGGGGCATACAATGAGCAGTTCTTC
CDR3aa: CASSQESRGAYNEQFF
d_gene: .
abundance: .
j_gene: TRBJ2-1
v_gene: TRBV4-1

CDR3nt: TGCAGCGTTGAAGGGGACAGGGCCCCCGGTGAGCAGTTCTTC
CDR3aa: CSVEGDRAPGEQFF
d_gene: TRBD1
abundance: few
j_gene: TRBJ2-1
v_gene: TRBV29-1

CDR3nt: TGTGCCATCAGTGATGTTGGGGGCTACACCTTC
CDR3aa: CAISDVGGYTF
d_gene: .
abundance: .
j_gene: TRBJ1-2
v_gene: TRBV10-3

CDR3nt: TGTGCCAGCAGTTTACTCCAGGGGGCGGGTGAGCAGTTCTTC
CDR3aa: CASSLLQGAGEQFF
d_gene: TRBD1
abundance: many
j_gene: TRBJ2-1
v_gene: TRBV27

CDR3nt: TGTGCCAGCAGTCCTAGACAGGGGAGTACGGATACGCAGTATTTT
CDR3aa: CASSPRQGSTDTQYF
d_gene: TRBD1
abundance: many
j_gene: TRBJ2-3
v_gene: TRBV12-3/TRBV12-4

CDR3nt: TGCAGCGTTGGCGATAGCGCTAGTGAAAAACTGTTTTTT
CDR3aa: CSVGDSASEKLFF
d_gene: .
abundance: .
j_gene: TRBJ1-4
v_gene: TRBV29-1

CDR3nt: TGTGCCAGCAGCTTAGGTGGGGCAGGGGACGGGAACACTGAAGCTTTCTTT
CDR3aa: CASSLGGAGDGNTEAFF
d_gene: .
abundance: .
j_gene: TRBJ1-1
v_gene: TRBV7-9

CDR3nt: TGTGCCACCAGTGATATGGGACTGAACCACGATGAGCAGTTCTTC
CDR3aa: CATSDMGLNHDEQFF
d_gene: .
abundance: .
j_gene: TRBJ2-1
v_gene: TRBV24-1

CDR3nt: TGTGCCAGCAGTCAGACGACAGTGTACCAAGAGACCCAGTACTTC
CDR3aa: CASSQTTVYQETQYF
d_gene: .
abundance: many
j_gene: TRBJ2-5
v_gene: TRBV25-1

CDR3nt: TGCAGTGCGGGCTACCATGGGACTAACTATGGCTACACCTTC
CDR3aa: CSAGYHGTNYGYTF
d_gene: .
abundance: many
j_gene: TRBJ1-2
v_gene: TRBV20-1

CDR3nt: TGCAGTGCGGCTTACAGGGGGCGGGACGAGCAGTACTTC
CDR3aa: CSAAYRGRDEQYF
d_gene: TRBD1
abundance: .
j_gene: TRBJ2-7
v_gene: TRBV20-1

CDR3nt: TGCAGTTCCCTGGGAGGGGTAACCGGGGAGCTGTTTTTT
CDR3aa: CSSLGGVTGELFF
d_gene: TRBD2
abundance: .
j_gene: TRBJ2-2
v_gene: TRBV20-1

CDR3nt: TGTGCCAGCAGCCCCGGGTTCCTGGCGCAGGGAACTAATGAAAAACTGTTTTTT
CDR3aa: CASSPGFLAQGTNEKLFF
d_gene: .
abundance: few
j_gene: TRBJ1-4
v_gene: TRBV7-6

CDR3nt: TGTGCCAGCAGCTCCGCTTGGGGGGGGGTCCCCAATGAGCAGTTCTTC
CDR3aa: CASSSAWGGVPNEQFF
d_gene: TRBD2
abundance: few
j_gene: TRBJ2-1
v_gene: TRBV7-6

CDR3nt: TGTGCCAGCAGCCCGACTAACAATGAGCAGTTCTTC
CDR3aa: CASSPTNNEQFF
d_gene: .
abundance: many
j_gene: TRBJ2-1
v_gene: TRBV3-1

CDR3nt: TGTGCCACCACCAGGGGACTCATGAACACCGGGGAGCTGTTTTTT
CDR3aa: CATTRGLMNTGELFF
d_gene: .
abundance: .
j_gene: TRBJ2-2
v_gene: TRBV3-1

CDR3nt: TGCAGTGCTCCTCCGAGGGGCGGACTAGCGAGATATGGTTCCTACAATGAGCAGTTCTTC
CDR3aa: CSAPPRGGLARYGSYNEQFF
d_gene: TRBD2
abundance: few
j_gene: TRBJ2-1
v_gene: TRBV20-1

CDR3nt: TGTGCCACCCTGGTAGCTGCGCGGGAGGGAATGAGCGCAGATACGCAGTATTTT
CDR3aa: CATLVAAREGMSADTQYF
d_gene: TRBD2
abundance: many
j_gene: TRBJ2-3
v_gene: TRBV10-3

CDR3nt: TGCGCCAGCAGCTTGTCGGCCCCCCAAGAGACCCAGTACTTC
CDR3aa: CASSLSAPQETQYF
d_gene: .
abundance: few
j_gene: TRBJ2-5
v_gene: TRBV5-1

CDR3nt: TGTGCCAGCAGTTTAAGTGCGTTCACAGCCGGGGAGCTGTTTTTT
CDR3aa: CASSLSAFTAGELFF
d_gene: .
abundance: .
j_gene: TRBJ2-2
v_gene: TRBV12-3/TRBV12-4

CDR3nt: TGCAGCGTTAAGACCCCCCACAATGAGCAGTTCTTC
CDR3aa: CSVKTPHNEQFF
d_gene: .
abundance: few
j_gene: TRBJ2-1
v_gene: TRBV29-1

CDR3nt: TGTGCCACCAGTGATTTTACGGGGGAGGGGTACAATGAGCAGTTCTTC
CDR3aa: CATSDFTGEGYNEQFF
d_gene: TRBD2
abundance: many
j_gene: TRBJ2-1
v_gene: TRBV24-1

CDR3nt: TGTGCCAGCAGCTTAGCGGTGGTAGGGCTTACCTATGGCTACACCTTC
CDR3aa: CASSLAVVGLTYGYTF
d_gene: .
abundance: many
j_gene: TRBJ1-2
v_gene: TRBV7-9

CDR3nt: TGTGCCAGCAGTTTAGGTCGGGGGGGCGCGGATGAGCAGTTCTTC
CDR3aa: CASSLGRGGADEQFF
d_gene: TRBD2
abundance: few
j_gene: TRBJ2-1
v_gene: TRBV12-3/TRBV12-4

CDR3nt: TGTGCCAGTAGTCCGATGAGCGGGGAGCTGTTTTTT
CDR3aa: CASSPMSGELFF
d_gene: .
abundance: few
j_gene: TRBJ2-2
v_gene: TRBV19

CDR3nt: TGTGCTAGTGGTTTGGTACGGGCAGGGGGTTCCTCTGGGGCCAACGTCCTGACTTTC
CDR3aa: CASGLVRAGGSSGANVLTF
d_gene: TRBD1
abundance: few
j_gene: TRBJ2-6
v_gene: TRBV12-5

CDR3nt: TGTGCCAGCAGTTTTGGTCAGACCGATAATCAGCCCCAGCATTTT
CDR3aa: CASSFGQTDNQPQHF
d_gene: .
abundance: many
j_gene: TRBJ1-5
v_gene: TRBV12-3/TRBV12-4

CDR3nt: TGCGCCAGCAGCTGGGAAGCAGATACGCAGTATTTT
CDR3aa: CASSWEADTQYF
d_gene: .
abundance: .
j_gene: TRBJ2-3
v_gene: TRBV5-1

CDR3nt: TGTGCCAGCAGCCCACCTCTAGCTGCGGATGAGCAGTTCTTC
CDR3aa: CASSPPLAADEQFF
d_gene: .
abundance: .
j_gene: TRBJ2-1
v_gene: TRBV7-8

CDR3nt: TGTGCCAGCAGTTTCCGGGGGGGGGATACGCAGTATTTT
CDR3aa: CASSFRGGDTQYF
d_gene: TRBD2
abundance: many
j_gene: TRBJ2-3
v_gene: TRBV28

CDR3nt: TGTGCCAGCAGCGTACTAGCGGGGGGTGGTCTTAATGAGCAGTTCTTC
CDR3aa: CASSVLAGGGLNEQFF
d_gene: TRBD2
abundance: many
j_gene: TRBJ2-1
v_gene: TRBV7-8

CDR3nt: TGTGCCAGCAGCTCGGTGAGGGGAACCGGGGAGCTGTTTTTT
CDR3aa: CASSSVRGTGELFF
d_gene: .
abundance: few
j_gene: TRBJ2-2
v_gene: TRBV11-2

CDR3nt: TGTGCCAGCAGCCCAAACCGGGACCTCAATGAGCAGTTCTTC
CDR3aa: CASSPNRDLNEQFF
d_gene: .
abundance: .
j_gene: TRBJ2-1
v_gene: TRBV7-3

CDR3nt: TGCAGCGTTGAAGTCAGTTGGAACACTGAAGCTTTCTTT
CDR3aa: CSVEVSWNTEAFF
d_gene: .
abundance: many
j_gene: TRBJ1-1
v_gene: TRBV29-1

CDR3nt: TGTGCCAGCCGACTCGCTAGCGTGGTCGGGGAGCTGTTTTTT
CDR3aa: CASRLASVVGELFF
d_gene: .
abundance: few
j_gene: TRBJ2-2
v_gene: TRBV6-1

CDR3nt: TGTGCCAGCAGTTTGTGGGTGGCAGGGAAATACGAGCAGTACTTC
CDR3aa: CASSLWVAGKYEQYF
d_gene: .
abundance: .
j_gene: TRBJ2-7
v_gene: TRBV27

CDR3nt: TGCAGTGCCACCAGGGGGGGGACTGAAGCTTTCTTT
CDR3aa: CSATRGGTEAFF
d_gene: TRBD1
abundance: .
j_gene: TRBJ1-1
v_gene: TRBV20-1

CDR3nt: TGCGCCAGCAGCCAAGCGACGTTAGCGGCCAGCTCCTACAATGAGCAGTTCTTC
CDR3aa: CASSQATLAASSYNEQFF
d_gene: .
abundance: many
j_gene: TRBJ2-1
v_gene: TRBV4-1